This T cell receptor beta chain was found in a study of CD8 T cells in Susac syndrome. The individuals used as controls were healthy donors who had been matched for both age and sex. TEMRA cells underwent FACS enrichment and CD8+ and CD4+ T cells underwent negative isolation. Study outcomes and limitations: A relatively small number of individuals underwent TCR sequencing and HLA analysis.

The V end was cut by 6 bases, the J end by 1 base, with 9 bases between. This CDR3 contains 13 residues. From germline, CDR1 is SNHLY and CDR2 FYNNEI. Random-hexamer reverse transcription was applied to roughly 0.5 to 1 ug RNA. Amplification of TCR beta CDR3 across 54 Vbeta and 13 Jbeta was performed with immunoSEQ multiplex PCR. A single record per CDR3 protein comes from TCRdb applying MiXCR to the immunoSEQ multiplex PCR reads. This repertoire shows roughly 50,000 distinct CDR3 sequences, approximately 93% found once; its top ten account for approximately 0.54%. Details on this clonotype: Its cognate antigen is unknown.

Sequenced sample: CD8+ T cells from PBMCs. The clonotype originates from a human donor in good health. This chain joins TRBV2 and TRBJ2-5; D not resolved. This chain's CDR3 is CASSAQPQETQYF. The CDR3 bases are TGTGCCAGCAGCGCGCAACCCCAAGAGACCCAGTACTTC.